The 24 T cell receptor beta chains presented below share a single source sample, sequenced in a study of T cell repertoires in cytomegalovirus infection. TCRdb reprocessed the reads via MiXCR and lists one record per CDR3 protein. The sample lists under 150,000 distinct CDR3 sequences, roughly a quarter occurring once. Their specific antigens are unknown. The sample was PBMCs, sequenced either directly or after in vitro stimulation (not recorded which). The receptors derive from a human donor in good health (CMV status not recorded). Some clones in this sample may be carry-over from other donors' samples.

The chain uses TRBV12-3 or TRBV12-4 and TRBJ2-7; D may be TRBD2 (6 bases). CDR3 length: 13 amino acids. V lost 3 bases and J 6 bases, leaving 12 bases between the germline ends. CDR3 coding DNA: TGTGCCAGCAGTTTCTCCCAGGGAGGCGAGCAGTACGTC. It encodes CASSFSQGGEQYV.

The table lists this clonotype with a few counts. This rearrangement joins TRBV28 to TRBJ2-5, with 7 bases that match TRBD1. J lost 2 bases, V lost 3 bases, and 3 bases had no gene match. Germline V lookup: CDR1 MDHEN, CDR2 SYDVKM. This CDR3 contains 14 residues. DNA for the CDR3: TGTGCCAGCAGTTTTTCGGACAGGCAAGAGACCCAGTACTTC. This codes for CASSFSDRQETQYF.

This chain joins TRBV7-8 and TRBJ2-7; 9 nucleotides agree with TRBD2. V lost 4 bases, J lost 7 bases, and 5 bases stayed unmatched. This CDR3 contains 13 residues. Germline assignment: CDR1 SGHVS and CDR2 FQNEAQ. CDR3 in amino acids: CASSSGTSIEQYV. CDR3 sequence (DNA): TGTGCCAGCAGCTCCGGGACTAGCATAGAGCAGTACGTC.

In its sample, this clonotype was seen many times. The V call is TRBV7-2, the J call TRBJ2-5; possible D gene TRBD2, 6 bases. The CDR3 contains 14 residues. Trimming removed 5 bases from V and 7 bases from J, with 17 bases in between. Germline V gene sequence: CDR1 SGHTA, CDR2 FQGNSA. CDR3 sequence: CASSPQGGDGTQYF. The CDR3 nucleotides read TGTGCCAGCAGCCCCCAGGGCGGGGACGGGACCCAGTACTTC.

This clonotype showed up many times. The chain employs TRBV7-2 and TRBJ2-1; 8 bases agree with TRBD2. CDR3 length equals 14 residues. V dropped 5 bases and J dropped 5; count of bases not matched to a gene: 5. Germline V gene lookup returns CDR1 SGHTA and CDR2 FQGNSA. The CDR3 reads CASSLNSGDNEQFF. The CDR3 bases are TGTGCCAGCAGCCTTAATAGCGGGGACAATGAGCAGTTCTTC. Combining the CDR3 with reference TRBV7-2 and TRBJ2-1 gives the whole variable domain GAGVSQSPSNKVTEKGKDVELRCDPISGHTALYWYRQSLGQGLEFLIYFQGNSAPDKSGLPSDRFSAERTGGSVSTLTIQRTQQEDSAVYLCASSLNSGDNEQFFGPGTRLTVL.

The V and J genes are TRBV4-1 and TRBJ1-1; D is possibly TRBD1 (5 bases). Trimming shortened V by 1 base and J by 1 base, and 7 bases separated the two germline ends. CDR3 length: 14 amino acids. The germline gives CDR1 MGHRA, CDR2 YSYEKL. The CDR3 loop is CASSQGRGNTEAFF. The CDR3, as DNA: TGCGCCAGCAGCCAAGGTAGGGGGAACACTGAAGCTTTCTTT.

This sequence joins TRBV28 and TRBJ1-5; D gene ambiguous. This CDR3 has 13 residues. Germline CDR1 and CDR2: MDHEN and SYDVKM. V was cut by 8 bases and J by 4 bases, with 12 bases left in between. The CDR3 loop reads CASQNGNNQPQHF. CDR3 coding DNA: TGTGCCAGCCAAAACGGAAATAATCAGCCCCAGCATTTT. Based on the CDR3 plus reference TRBV28 and TRBJ1-5, the full variable domain is DVKVTQSSRYLVKRTGEKVFLECVQDMDHENMFWYRQDPGLGLRLIYFSYDVKMKEKGDIPEGYSVSREKKERFSLILESASTNQTSMYLCASQNGNNQPQHFGDGTRLSIL.

V gene TRBV7-8 combines with J gene TRBJ2-1, with 12 nucleotides matching TRBD2. Trimming removed 4 bases from V and 7 bases from J; junction bases left unmatched: 5. Looked up from germline, CDR1 is SGHVS and CDR2 is FQNEAQ. The CDR3 totals 15 residues. In nucleotides, the CDR3 is TGTGCCAGCAGCTCGACTAGCGGGAGAAGTAATGAGCAGTTCTTC. Translated, it gives CASSSTSGRSNEQFF.

V and J are TRBV4-3 and TRBJ2-4; weak D call: TRBD2 (6 bases). Trimming stripped 4 bases from V and 5 bases from J, with 12 bases between. Looked up from germline, CDR1 is LGHNA and CDR2 is YSLEER. The CDR3 covers 14 residues. The CDR3: CASSPRPGENIQYF. The CDR3 DNA follows: TGCGCCAGCAGCCCACGACCGGGAGAAAACATTCAGTACTTC.

The chain joins TRBV12-3 or TRBV12-4 to TRBJ1-1; D remains ambiguous. V was shortened by 6 bases and J by 2 bases, with 10 bases between the two germline ends. The CDR3 covers 13 residues. The CDR3, as DNA: TGTGCCAGCAGACAGTCCCCCAACACTGAAGCTTTCTTT. This encodes CASRQSPNTEAFF.

The chain links TRBV3-1 to TRBJ1-5; D unresolved. Trimming left V 0 bases short and J 1 base short, with 4 bases between. The length of the CDR3 is 14 residues. Looked up from germline, CDR1 is LGHDT and CDR2 is YNNKEL (reference sequence). CDR3 in DNA: TGTGCCAGCAGCCAAGATCACAGCAATCAGCCCCAGCATTTT. It encodes CASSQDHSNQPQHF.

This clonotype showed up many times. This chain connects TRBV5-1 to TRBJ2-1; 8 nucleotides align to TRBD2. The germline gives CDR1 SGHRS, CDR2 YFSETQ. The CDR3 has 15 residues. The V segment lost 0 bases and the J segment 7 bases; nucleotides outside the gene matches: 6. The CDR3 loop reads CASSLVAGGSNEQFF. The CDR3 bases are TGCGCCAGCAGCTTGGTGGCGGGAGGAAGTAATGAGCAGTTCTTC.

The chain joins TRBV6-2 or TRBV6-3 to TRBJ1-5; weak D call: TRBD1 (5 bases). The V and J ends lost 6 bases and 8 bases respectively, with 20 bases between them. This CDR3 contains 15 residues. Germline CDR1 MNHEY, CDR2 SVGEGT. Here the CDR3 reads CASSLRDGSIKPQHF. Written as DNA, the CDR3 is TGTGCCAGCAGCCTCCGGGACGGTTCAATCAAGCCCCAGCATTTT.

There are a few counts of this clonotype. The rearrangement links TRBV25-1 to TRBJ1-4; 9 positions match TRBD1. The germline V gene encodes CDR1 MGHDK and CDR2 SYGVNS. V trimming: 3 bases; J trimming: 2 bases; junction bases outside the gene matches: 1. The CDR3 has 15 amino acids. CDR3 coding DNA: TGTGCCAGCAGTGACGACAGGGGGACTAATGAAAAACTGTTTTTT. Translating gives CASSDDRGTNEKLFF.

The chain joins TRBV7-6 to TRBJ1-1, with TRBD1 as a possible D gene (6 bases). This CDR3 contains 13 residues. With 6 bases removed from V and 8 bases from J, the gap between germline ends came to 16 bases. CDR1 SGHVS and CDR2 FNYEAQ come from the germline V gene. The CDR3: CASSFGQFSEAFF. As DNA, the CDR3 is TGTGCCAGCAGTTTTGGACAGTTCTCCGAAGCTTTCTTT.

This rearrangement joins TRBV18 to TRBJ1-2, with TRBD1 matching 7 bases. Germline assignment: CDR1 KGHSH and CDR2 LQKENI. V was clipped by 3 bases and J by 4 bases; unmatched bases: 5. The CDR3 totals 14 residues. The CDR3 DNA is TGTGCCAGCTCACCCGGGACAGAACGCTATGGCTACACCTTC. Translating gives CASSPGTERYGYTF.

J is TRBJ1-5 and V is TRBV30; 8 bases match TRBD1. Losses at the gene ends were 0 bases for V and 6 bases for J; bases not matched to a gene: 13. The length of the CDR3 is 17 residues. Germline CDR1 reads GTSNPN; CDR2 reads SVGIG (reference sequence). The CDR3 region is CAWSVRLRTGIAQPQHF. The CDR3 nucleotides are TGTGCCTGGAGTGTACGATTGCGGACAGGGATCGCTCAGCCCCAGCATTTT.

This clonotype was observed many times. This chain connects TRBV7-2 to TRBJ2-7; D is undetermined. The CDR3 is 14 amino acids. Trimming removed 2 bases at V and 2 bases at J, with 10 bases between. Germline V gene lookup returns CDR1 SGHTA and CDR2 FQGNSA. CDR3 loop: CASSLLSFAYEQYF. In DNA form, the CDR3 reads TGTGCCAGCAGCTTACTCTCATTTGCCTACGAGCAGTACTTC. Using reference TRBV7-2 and TRBJ2-7 for the parts outside the CDR3, the full variable domain is GAGVSQSPSNKVTEKGKDVELRCDPISGHTALYWYRQSLGQGLEFLIYFQGNSAPDKSGLPSDRFSAERTGGSVSTLTIQRTQQEDSAVYLCASSLLSFAYEQYFGPGTRLTVT.

This clonotype was observed a few times. The chain joins TRBV6-6 to TRBJ2-3; 9 bases align to TRBD2. V was pared by 2 bases and J by 3 bases, with 3 bases of the junction left unmatched. This CDR3 has 15 amino acids. Germline V gives CDR1 MNHNY, CDR2 SVGAGI (reference sequence). CDR3 region: CASSYPTSGTDTQYF. CDR3 sequence (DNA): TGTGCCAGCAGTTACCCTACTAGCGGGACAGATACGCAGTATTTT.

The gene calls are TRBV18 and TRBJ2-7; D remains ambiguous. Trimming removed 1 base at V and 6 bases at J, with 13 bases between. Per the germline V gene, CDR1 is KGHSH and CDR2 is LQKENI. The CDR3 length is 14 residues. CDR3 loop: CASSPQIDLSEQYF. CDR3 coding DNA: TGTGCCAGCTCACCACAAATCGATCTGAGCGAGCAGTACTTC.

This clonotype occurred many times. The chain employs TRBV4-1 and TRBJ2-3; 9 nucleotides match TRBD2. The CDR3 is 18 residues long. Trimming took 3 bases from V and 4 from J; bases not matched to a gene: 14. Per germline, CDR1 MGHRA and CDR2 YSYEKL. CDR3: CASSQEKGAAGGPDTQYF. The CDR3 DNA is TGCGCCAGCAGCCAGGAAAAGGGGGCAGCGGGAGGCCCAGATACGCAGTATTTT.

In this sample, this clonotype turned up a few times. The CDR3 DNA follows: TGTGCCAGCAGACCCGCAACTAATGAAAAACTGTTTTTT. This encodes CASRPATNEKLFF. V usage is TRBV6-2 or TRBV6-3 and J usage is TRBJ1-4; no firm D call. The V end lost 6 bases, the J end lost 0 bases, and 5 bases lay between the germline ends. CDR3 length equals 13 residues. Germline V lookup: CDR1 MNHEY, CDR2 SVGEGT.

The genes are TRBV28 and TRBJ2-1, with D unresolved. Per the germline V gene, CDR1 is MDHEN and CDR2 is SYDVKM. The CDR3 is 17 amino acids. The V gene lost 7 bases and the J gene lost 3 bases, with 22 bases spanning the gap. CDR3 in DNA: TGTGCCAGCACTCCCTCTTCCCCCCCGAGTAACTACAATGAGCAGTTCTTC. It translates to CASTPSSPPSNYNEQFF. Full variable domain (rest looked up from reference TRBV28 and TRBJ2-1): DVKVTQSSRYLVKRTGEKVFLECVQDMDHENMFWYRQDPGLGLRLIYFSYDVKMKEKGDIPEGYSVSREKKERFSLILESASTNQTSMYLCASTPSSPPSNYNEQFFGPGTRLTVL.

The rearrangement uses TRBV19 and TRBJ2-4; D not resolved. The V end lost 5 bases, the J end lost 0 bases, and 11 bases lay between the germline ends. The CDR3 length is 15 residues. CDR1 is LNHDA, CDR2 SQIVND, per germline (reference sequence). The CDR3 loop reads CASSGILLAKNIQYF. The CDR3 DNA reads as TGTGCCAGTAGTGGGATTTTACTAGCCAAAAACATTCAGTACTTC.